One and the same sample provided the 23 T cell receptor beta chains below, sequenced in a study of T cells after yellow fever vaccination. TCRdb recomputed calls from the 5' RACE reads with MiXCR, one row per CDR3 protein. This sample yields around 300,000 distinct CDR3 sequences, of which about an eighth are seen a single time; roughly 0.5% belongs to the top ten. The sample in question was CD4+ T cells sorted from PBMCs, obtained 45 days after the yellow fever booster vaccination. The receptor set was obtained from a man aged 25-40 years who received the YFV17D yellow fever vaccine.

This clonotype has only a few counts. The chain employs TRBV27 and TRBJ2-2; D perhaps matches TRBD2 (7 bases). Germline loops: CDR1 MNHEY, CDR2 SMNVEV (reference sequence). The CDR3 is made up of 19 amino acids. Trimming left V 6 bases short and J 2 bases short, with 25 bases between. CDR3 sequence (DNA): TGTGCCAGCAGCTTTTGGGGGCGAGCGGGGTCCAGTAACACCGGGGAGCTGTTTTTT. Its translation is CASSFWGRAGSSNTGELFF.

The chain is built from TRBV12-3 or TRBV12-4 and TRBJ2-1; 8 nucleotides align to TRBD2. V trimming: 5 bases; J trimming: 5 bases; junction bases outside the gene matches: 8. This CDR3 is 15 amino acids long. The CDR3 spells CASSGTGGPHNEQFF. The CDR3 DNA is TGTGCCAGCAGTGGGACGGGAGGGCCACACAATGAGCAGTTCTTC.

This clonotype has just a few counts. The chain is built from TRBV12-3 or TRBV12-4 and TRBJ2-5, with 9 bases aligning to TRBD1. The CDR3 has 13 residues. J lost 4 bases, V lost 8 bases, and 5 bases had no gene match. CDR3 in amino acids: CASGQGKGETQYF. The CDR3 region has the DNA TGTGCCAGCGGACAGGGGAAAGGAGAGACCCAGTACTTC.

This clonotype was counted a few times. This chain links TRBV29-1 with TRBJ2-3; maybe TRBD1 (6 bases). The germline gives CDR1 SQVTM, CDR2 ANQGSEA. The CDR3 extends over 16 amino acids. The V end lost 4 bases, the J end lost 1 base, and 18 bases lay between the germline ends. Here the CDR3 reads CSVATSGAGGTDTQYF. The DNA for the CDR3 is TGCAGCGTTGCTACTTCCGGGGCAGGGGGCACAGATACGCAGTATTTT.

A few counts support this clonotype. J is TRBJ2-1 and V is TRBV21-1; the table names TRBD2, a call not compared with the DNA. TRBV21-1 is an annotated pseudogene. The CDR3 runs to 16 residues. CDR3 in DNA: TGTGCCAGCAGCCTCCCCCCCGCGCCGAGATCGATTGAGCAGTTCTTC. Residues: CASSLPPAPRSIEQFF.

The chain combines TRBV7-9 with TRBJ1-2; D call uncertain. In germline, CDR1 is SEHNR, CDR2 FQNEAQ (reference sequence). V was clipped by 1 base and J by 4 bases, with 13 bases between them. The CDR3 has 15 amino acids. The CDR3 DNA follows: TGTGCCAGCAGCTTAGATGCGGGATCGAGCTATGGCTACACCTTC. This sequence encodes CASSLDAGSSYGYTF.

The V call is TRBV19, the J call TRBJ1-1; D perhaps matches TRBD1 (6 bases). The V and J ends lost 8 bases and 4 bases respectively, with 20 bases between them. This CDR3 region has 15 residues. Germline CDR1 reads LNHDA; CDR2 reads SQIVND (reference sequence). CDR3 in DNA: TGTGCCAGTCTTAATGGGGGGGGGCTTGGCACTGAAGCTTTCTTT. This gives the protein CASLNGGGLGTEAFF.

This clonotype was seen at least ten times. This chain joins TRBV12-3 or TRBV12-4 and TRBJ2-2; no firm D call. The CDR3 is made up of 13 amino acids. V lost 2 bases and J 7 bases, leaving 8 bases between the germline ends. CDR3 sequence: CASSLQVHGELFF. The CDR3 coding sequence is TGTGCCAGCAGTTTACAGGTTCACGGGGAGCTGTTTTTT.

The CDR3 region is CASSQDFRAYEQYF. The CDR3 bases are TGTGCCAGCAGCCAAGATTTTAGGGCCTACGAGCAGTACTTC. The V call is TRBV3-1, the J call TRBJ2-7; D not resolved. V was shortened by 0 bases and J by 2 bases, with 8 bases between the two germline ends. The CDR3 consists of 14 residues. The germline V gene encodes CDR1 LGHDT and CDR2 YNNKEL (reference sequence).

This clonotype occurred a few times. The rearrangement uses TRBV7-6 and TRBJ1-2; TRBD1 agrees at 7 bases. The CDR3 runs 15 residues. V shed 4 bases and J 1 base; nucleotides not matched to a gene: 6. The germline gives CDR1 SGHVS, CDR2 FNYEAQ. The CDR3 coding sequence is TGTGCCAGCAGCTCCAGGGCAGGGGGTAACTATGGCTACACCTTC. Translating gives CASSSRAGGNYGYTF.

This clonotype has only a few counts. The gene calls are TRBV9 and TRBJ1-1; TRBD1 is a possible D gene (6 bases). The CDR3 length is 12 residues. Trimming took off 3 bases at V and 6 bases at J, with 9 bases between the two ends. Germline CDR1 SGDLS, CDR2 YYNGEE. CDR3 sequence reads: CASSEDSSEAFF. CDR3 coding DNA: TGTGCCAGCAGCGAGGACAGTTCTGAAGCTTTCTTT.

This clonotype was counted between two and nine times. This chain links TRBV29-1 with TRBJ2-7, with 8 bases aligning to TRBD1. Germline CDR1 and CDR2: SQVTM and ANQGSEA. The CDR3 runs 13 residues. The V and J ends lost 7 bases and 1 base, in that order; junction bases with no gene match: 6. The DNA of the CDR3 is TGCAGCGGGCGACAGGGGAGTTCCTACGAGCAGTACTTC. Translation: CSGRQGSSYEQYF.

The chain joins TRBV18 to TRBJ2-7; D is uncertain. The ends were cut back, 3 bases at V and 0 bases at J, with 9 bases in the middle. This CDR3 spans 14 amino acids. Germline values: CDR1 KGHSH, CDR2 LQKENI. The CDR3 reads CASSPTIASYEQYF. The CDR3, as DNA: TGTGCCAGCTCACCCACGATAGCCTCCTACGAGCAGTACTTC.

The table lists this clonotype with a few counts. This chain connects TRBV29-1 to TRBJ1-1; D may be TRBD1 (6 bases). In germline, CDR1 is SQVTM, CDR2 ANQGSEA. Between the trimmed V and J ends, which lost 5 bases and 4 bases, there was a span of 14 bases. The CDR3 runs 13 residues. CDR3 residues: CSVFYIRGTEAFF. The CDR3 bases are TGCAGCGTTTTCTACATCAGGGGCACTGAAGCTTTCTTT.

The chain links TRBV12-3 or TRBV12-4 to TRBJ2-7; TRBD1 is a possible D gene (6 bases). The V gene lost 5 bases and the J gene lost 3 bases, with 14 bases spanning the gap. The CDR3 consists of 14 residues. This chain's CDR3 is CASSANRVVYEQYF. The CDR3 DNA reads TGTGCCAGCAGTGCCAACAGGGTGGTCTACGAGCAGTACTTC.

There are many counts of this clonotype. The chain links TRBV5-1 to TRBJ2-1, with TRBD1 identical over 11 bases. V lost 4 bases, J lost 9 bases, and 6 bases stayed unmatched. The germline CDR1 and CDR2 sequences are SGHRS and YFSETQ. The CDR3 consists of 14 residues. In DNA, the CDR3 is TGCGCCAGCAGCCCTGGACAGGGGGCAGGTGAGCAGTTCTTC. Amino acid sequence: CASSPGQGAGEQFF.

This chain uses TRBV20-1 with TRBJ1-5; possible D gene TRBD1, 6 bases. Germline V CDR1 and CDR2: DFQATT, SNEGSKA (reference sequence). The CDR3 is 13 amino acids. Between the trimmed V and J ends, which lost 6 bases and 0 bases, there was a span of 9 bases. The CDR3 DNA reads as TGCAGTGCCAAGGACAGTAGCAATCAGCCCCAGCATTTT. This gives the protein CSAKDSSNQPQHF.

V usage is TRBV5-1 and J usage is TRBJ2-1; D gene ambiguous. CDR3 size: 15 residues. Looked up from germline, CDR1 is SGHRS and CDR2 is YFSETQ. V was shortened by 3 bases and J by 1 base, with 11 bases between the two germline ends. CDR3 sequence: CASSSIAGSYNEQFF. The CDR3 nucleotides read TGCGCCAGCAGCTCTATAGCCGGTTCCTACAATGAGCAGTTCTTC. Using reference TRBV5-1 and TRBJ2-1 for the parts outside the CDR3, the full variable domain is KAGVTQTPRYLIKTRGQQVTLSCSPISGHRSVSWYQQTPGQGLQFLFEYFSETQRNKGNFPGRFSGRQFSNSRSEMNVSTLELGDSALYLCASSSIAGSYNEQFFGPGTRLTVL.

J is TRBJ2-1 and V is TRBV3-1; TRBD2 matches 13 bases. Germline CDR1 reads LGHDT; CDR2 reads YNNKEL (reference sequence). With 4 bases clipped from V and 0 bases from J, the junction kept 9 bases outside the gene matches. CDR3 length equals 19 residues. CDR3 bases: TGTGCCAGCAGCCTGGGACTAGCGGGAAGTACGTTCTCCTACAATGAGCAGTTCTTC. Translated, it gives CASSLGLAGSTFSYNEQFF.

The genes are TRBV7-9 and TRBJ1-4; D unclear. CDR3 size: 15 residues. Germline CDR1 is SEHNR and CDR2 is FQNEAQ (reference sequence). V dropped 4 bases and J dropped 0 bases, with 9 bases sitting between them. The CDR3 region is CASSYGWTTNEKLFF. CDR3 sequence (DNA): TGTGCCAGCAGCTACGGTTGGACAACTAATGAAAAACTGTTTTTT.

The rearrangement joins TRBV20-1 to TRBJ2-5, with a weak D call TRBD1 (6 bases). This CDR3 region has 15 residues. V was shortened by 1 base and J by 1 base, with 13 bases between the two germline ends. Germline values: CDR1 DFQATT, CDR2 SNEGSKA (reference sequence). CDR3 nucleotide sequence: TGCAGTGCTAGAGCGGCAGGGGAAGTCCAAGAGACCCAGTACTTC. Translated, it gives CSARAAGEVQETQYF.

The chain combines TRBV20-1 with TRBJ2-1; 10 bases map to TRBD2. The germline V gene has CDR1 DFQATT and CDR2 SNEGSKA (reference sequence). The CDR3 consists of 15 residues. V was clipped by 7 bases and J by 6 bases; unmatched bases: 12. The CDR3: CSEVSWASGSNEQFF. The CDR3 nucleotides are TGCAGTGAGGTCTCTTGGGCTAGCGGGAGCAATGAGCAGTTCTTC.

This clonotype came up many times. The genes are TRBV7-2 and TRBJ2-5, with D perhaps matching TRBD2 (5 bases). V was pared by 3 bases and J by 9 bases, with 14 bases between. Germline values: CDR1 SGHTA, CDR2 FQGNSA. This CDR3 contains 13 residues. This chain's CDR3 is CASSLGGERAQYF. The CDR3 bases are TGTGCCAGCAGCTTGGGTGGCGAGAGGGCCCAGTACTTC.